This T cell receptor (beta chain) appears in the sequencing data of a study of control samples from healthy donors and cancer patients. Data came from immunoSEQ multiplex PCR; TCRdb stores just in-frame clones and leaves some out. The table shows 85,000 to 90,000 clones, with about 84% occurring only once. The CDR3 covers 14 residues. Trimming cost V 4 bases and J 1 base, with 11 bases left between them. CDR1 is SGDLS and CDR2 is YYNGEE in the germline V gene. The sequenced material came from blood. The sequence came from a woman between 35 and 50 years old in good health. V and J are TRBV9 and TRBJ1-1, with TRBD1 as a possible D gene (6 bases). In DNA form, the CDR3 reads TGTGCCAGCAGCCCGAGAGGGGGGAACACTGAAGCTTTCTTT. Amino acids: CASSPRGGNTEAFF.